Below, 9 T cell receptor beta chains from the same sample are listed, as sequenced in a study of blood T cell repertoires in COVID-19. Clones were sequenced by immunoSEQ multiplex PCR, and TCRdb holds only the in-frame ones, with some missing. This sample carries 200,000 or so clones, 79% of them seen once, and the ten largest clones take roughly 17%. The sample comprised peripheral blood. The receptors derive from a man between 60 and 75 years old with active or convalescent COVID-19.

The J gene is TRBJ1-1, the V gene TRBV9; 8 nucleotides match TRBD1. Germline values: CDR1 SGDLS, CDR2 YYNGEE. The CDR3 has 13 residues. V lost 3 bases, J lost 11 bases, and 9 bases stayed unmatched. CDR3 nucleotide sequence: TGTGCCAGCAGCGCACAGGGGGAAGGTTGGGCTTTCTTT. As protein: CASSAQGEGWAFF. Complete variable domain (other parts from reference TRBV9 and TRBJ1-1): DSGVTQTPKHLITATGQRVTLRCSPRSGDLSVYWYQQSLDQGLQFLIQYYNGEERAKGNILERFSAQQFPDLHSELNLSSLELGDSALYFCASSAQGEGWAFFGQGTRLTVV.

The chain uses TRBV5-1 and TRBJ2-4; 8 nucleotides line up with TRBD2. The CDR3 has 13 amino acids. Losses at the gene ends were 8 bases for V and 5 bases for J; bases not matched to a gene: 6. Per germline, CDR1 SGHRS and CDR2 YFSETQ. The CDR3 sequence: CASRSGVQNIQYF. The CDR3 nucleotides read TGCGCCAGTCGTAGCGGGGTACAAAACATTCAGTACTTC.

The chain uses TRBV21-1 and TRBJ2-3; the D call in the table, TRBD2, was not verified against the DNA. TRBV21-1 counts as a pseudogene. The CDR3 has 17 amino acids. The CDR3 sequence is CASSKGGQREGPDTQYF. The CDR3 nucleotides are TGTGCCAGCAGCAAAGGAGGCCAGCGGGAGGGCCCAGATACGCAGTATTTT.

A few counts support this clone. The V gene is TRBV25-1, the J gene TRBJ2-7; TRBD1 matches 11 bases. Losses at the gene ends were 3 bases for V and 5 bases for J; bases not matched to a gene: 6. This CDR3 has 15 residues. Germline V gene lookup returns CDR1 MGHDK and CDR2 SYGVNS. CDR3 protein: CASSDWTGGFNEQYF. CDR3 in DNA: TGTGCCAGCAGTGATTGGACAGGGGGCTTTAACGAGCAGTACTTC.

The chain employs TRBV7-2 and TRBJ1-2, with D possibly being TRBD1 (6 bases). V lost 7 bases and J lost 7, with 19 bases in between. CDR3 length equals 14 residues. Germline CDR1 SGHTA, CDR2 FQGNSA. The CDR3 DNA reads TGTGCCAGCAACAACAGGGATCCTCTGCGTGGCTACACCTTC. Its translation: CASNNRDPLRGYTF.

The V gene is TRBV10-3, the J gene TRBJ1-3; the D gene is possibly TRBD1 (5 bases). The CDR3 contains 13 residues. Trimming stripped 11 bases from V and 0 bases from J, with 11 bases between. Germline V gene sequence: CDR1 ENHRY, CDR2 SYGVKD. Here the CDR3 reads CAVRGSSGNTIYF. The CDR3 region has the DNA TGTGCCGTTAGGGGTTCCTCTGGAAACACCATATATTTT.

This chain links TRBV30 with TRBJ2-7; no clear D gene. V was cut by 0 bases and J by 1 base, with 7 bases left in between. The CDR3 extends over 13 amino acids. Germline V gene data show CDR1 as GTSNPN and CDR2 as SVGIG (reference sequence). The CDR3 coding sequence is TGTGCCTGGAGTGTTTCCAGATCCTACGAGCAGTACTTC. Protein sequence: CAWSVSRSYEQYF. Using reference TRBV30 and TRBJ2-7 for the parts outside the CDR3, the full variable domain is SQTIHQWPATLVQPVGSPLSLECTVEGTSNPNLYWYRQAAGRGLQLLFYSVGIGQISSEVPQNLSASRPQDRQFILSSKKLLLSDSGFYLCAWSVSRSYEQYFGPGTRLTVT.

The V and J genes are TRBV19 and TRBJ2-7; perhaps TRBD1 as D (5 bases). V was cut by 3 bases and J by 2 bases, with 11 bases left in between. CDR1 and CDR2 from the germline V gene are LNHDA and SQIVND (reference sequence). The CDR3 consists of 14 residues. DNA for the CDR3: TGTGCCAGTAGTATCACAGGTTTTACCTACGAGCAGTACTTC. This translates into CASSITGFTYEQYF.

This chain connects TRBV5-1 to TRBJ2-3; the D is unclear. The V and J ends lost 4 bases and 4 bases respectively, with 13 bases between them. This CDR3 is 14 amino acids long. The germline V gene encodes CDR1 SGHRS and CDR2 YFSETQ. The DNA of the CDR3 is TGCGCCAGCAGCGCAGGCCCCCTCGCAGATACGCAGTATTTT. Translating it yields CASSAGPLADTQYF.